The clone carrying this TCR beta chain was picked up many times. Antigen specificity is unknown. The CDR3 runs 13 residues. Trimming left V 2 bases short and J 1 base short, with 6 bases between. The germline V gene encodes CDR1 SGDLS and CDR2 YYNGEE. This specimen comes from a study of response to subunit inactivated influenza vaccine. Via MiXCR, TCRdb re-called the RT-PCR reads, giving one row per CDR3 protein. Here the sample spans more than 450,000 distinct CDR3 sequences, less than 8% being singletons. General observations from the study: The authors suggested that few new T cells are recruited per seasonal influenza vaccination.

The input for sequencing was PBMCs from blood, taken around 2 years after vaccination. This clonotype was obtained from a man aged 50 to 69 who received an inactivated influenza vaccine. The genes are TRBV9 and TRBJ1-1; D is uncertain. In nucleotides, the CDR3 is TGTGCCAGCAGCGTTGTTCCGAACACTGAAGCTTTCTTT. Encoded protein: CASSVVPNTEAFF. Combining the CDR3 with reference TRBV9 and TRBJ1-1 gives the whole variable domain DSGVTQTPKHLITATGQRVTLRCSPRSGDLSVYWYQQSLDQGLQFLIQYYNGEERAKGNILERFSAQQFPDLHSELNLSSLELGDSALYFCASSVVPNTEAFFGQGTRLTVV.